The next 2 T cell receptor beta chains were all read from a single sample in a study of shared clonotypes between healthy human individuals. This table comes from immunoSEQ multiplex PCR, and its TCRdb copy is limited to in-frame clones, with some not included. The profile shows about 490,000 clones, roughly four fifths of them singletons. The sequencing input was PBMCs. Source of these receptors: a woman aged 40 to 49 in good health. Some clones in this sample may be carry-over from other donors' samples.

This clone was counted only a few times. V is TRBV28 and J is TRBJ2-7; D possibly matches TRBD1 or TRBD2 (5 bases each). CDR3 size: 15 residues. V was cut by 5 bases and J by 4 bases, with 18 bases left in between. Germline CDR1 and CDR2: MDHEN and SYDVKM. The CDR3: CASSPVGARRYEQYF. CDR3 coding DNA: TGTGCCAGCAGTCCCGTCGGGGCGAGGCGTTACGAGCAGTACTTC.

The chain is built from TRBV19 and TRBJ1-1; the D is unclear. Germline lookup yields CDR1 LNHDA and CDR2 SQIVND (reference sequence). There are 12 residues in the CDR3. V was pared by 5 bases and J by 8 bases, with 12 bases between. CDR3 sequence reads: CASSRVGAEAFF. The DNA of the CDR3 is TGTGCCAGTAGTCGCGTGGGAGCCGAAGCTTTCTTT. The full variable domain, with the rest looked up from reference TRBV19 and TRBJ1-1, is DGGITQSPKYLFRKEGQNVTLSCEQNLNHDAMYWYRQDPGQGLRLIYYSQIVNDFQKGDIAEGYSVSREKKESFPLTVTSAQKNPTAFYLCASSRVGAEAFFGQGTRLTVV.